This is a list of T cell receptor beta chains from one sample in a study of blood T cells in healthy people across ages. In TCRdb, the 5' RACE reads were re-called with MiXCR into one record per CDR3 protein. Among over 600,000 distinct CDR3 sequences listed, around half were seen once. The sequencing input was blood. These receptors came from an elderly man in good health. Each CDR3 is given without its conserved first and last residue. The D gene is left open where the match is weak.

>.|TRBD1|TRBV2
ASSGDRGSDEQY
>TRBJ2-5|TRBD2|TRBV20-1
TATDWELAGDVGTQY
>TRBJ2-2|TRBD1|TRBV27
ASSPTGFGELF
>TRBJ2-6|TRBD1|TRBV10-3
AIRPRQGVPSGANVLT
>TRBJ1-1|.|TRBV5-1
ASSLASRGTEAF
>TRBJ2-3|.|TRBV9
ASSVGQLSTQY
>TRBJ1-1|TRBD1|TRBV27
ASSPRQGGKTEAF
>TRBJ2-3|.|TRBV11-3
ASSLDPINPDTQY
>TRBJ2-7|TRBD2|TRBV28
ASTVAGVSYEQY
>TRBJ2-7|.|TRBV7-2
ASSLSPYQRLHNEQY
>TRBJ2-4|.|TRBV6-2/TRBV6-3
ASSGRASLQY
>TRBJ2-3|.|TRBV12-3/TRBV12-4
ASSGLVGTDMQY
>TRBJ2-3|.|TRBV20-1
SARIAASTDTQY
>TRBJ2-7|.|TRBV13
ASSSRGWPPYEQY
>TRBJ2-1|TRBD2|TRBV20-1
SALRASGGYNEQF
>TRBJ2-5|TRBD1|TRBV4-2
ASSQIGQGAQETQY
>TRBJ2-5|.|TRBV2
ASMYQETQY
>TRBJ2-5|.|TRBV20-1
SANKETQY
>TRBJ1-6|.|TRBV21-1
ASSPWDRERSPLH
>TRBJ1-5|.|TRBV6-1
ASSEADGNQPQH
>TRBJ2-1|.|TRBV12-3/TRBV12-4
ASSLGTGTVETEQF
>TRBJ2-3|TRBD2|TRBV28
ASSWPAGVPDTQY